Described below is a single T cell receptor (beta chain) sequence and its context. Its antigen is unknown. These data are taken from a study of cytomegalovirus exposure and HLA in healthy donors. Whole-study results and caveats: Follow-up analysis found HLA locus-dependent TCR association rates, highest for DRB1 and lowest for HLA-C.

Both 60 Vbeta primers and 13 Jbeta primers went into the PCR. Method: immunoSEQ multiplex PCR; TCRdb's copy keeps in-frame clones and lacks some. The table has about 150,000 clones, approximately 81% seen once; the top ten hold more than 0.35%. This CDR3 contains 15 residues. Germline V CDR1 and CDR2: MNHEY, SMNVEV (reference sequence). V lost 3 bases, J lost 3 bases, and 8 bases stayed unmatched. Sequencing input: PBMCs. The genes are TRBV27 and TRBJ2-7, with 7 nucleotides matching TRBD1. The clonotype comes from a boy aged 2 to 10 in good health and CMV-seronegative. The CDR3 region is CASSFFGSGGYEQYF. In nucleotides, the CDR3 is TGTGCCAGCAGTTTTTTTGGGTCAGGGGGCTACGAGCAGTACTTC.